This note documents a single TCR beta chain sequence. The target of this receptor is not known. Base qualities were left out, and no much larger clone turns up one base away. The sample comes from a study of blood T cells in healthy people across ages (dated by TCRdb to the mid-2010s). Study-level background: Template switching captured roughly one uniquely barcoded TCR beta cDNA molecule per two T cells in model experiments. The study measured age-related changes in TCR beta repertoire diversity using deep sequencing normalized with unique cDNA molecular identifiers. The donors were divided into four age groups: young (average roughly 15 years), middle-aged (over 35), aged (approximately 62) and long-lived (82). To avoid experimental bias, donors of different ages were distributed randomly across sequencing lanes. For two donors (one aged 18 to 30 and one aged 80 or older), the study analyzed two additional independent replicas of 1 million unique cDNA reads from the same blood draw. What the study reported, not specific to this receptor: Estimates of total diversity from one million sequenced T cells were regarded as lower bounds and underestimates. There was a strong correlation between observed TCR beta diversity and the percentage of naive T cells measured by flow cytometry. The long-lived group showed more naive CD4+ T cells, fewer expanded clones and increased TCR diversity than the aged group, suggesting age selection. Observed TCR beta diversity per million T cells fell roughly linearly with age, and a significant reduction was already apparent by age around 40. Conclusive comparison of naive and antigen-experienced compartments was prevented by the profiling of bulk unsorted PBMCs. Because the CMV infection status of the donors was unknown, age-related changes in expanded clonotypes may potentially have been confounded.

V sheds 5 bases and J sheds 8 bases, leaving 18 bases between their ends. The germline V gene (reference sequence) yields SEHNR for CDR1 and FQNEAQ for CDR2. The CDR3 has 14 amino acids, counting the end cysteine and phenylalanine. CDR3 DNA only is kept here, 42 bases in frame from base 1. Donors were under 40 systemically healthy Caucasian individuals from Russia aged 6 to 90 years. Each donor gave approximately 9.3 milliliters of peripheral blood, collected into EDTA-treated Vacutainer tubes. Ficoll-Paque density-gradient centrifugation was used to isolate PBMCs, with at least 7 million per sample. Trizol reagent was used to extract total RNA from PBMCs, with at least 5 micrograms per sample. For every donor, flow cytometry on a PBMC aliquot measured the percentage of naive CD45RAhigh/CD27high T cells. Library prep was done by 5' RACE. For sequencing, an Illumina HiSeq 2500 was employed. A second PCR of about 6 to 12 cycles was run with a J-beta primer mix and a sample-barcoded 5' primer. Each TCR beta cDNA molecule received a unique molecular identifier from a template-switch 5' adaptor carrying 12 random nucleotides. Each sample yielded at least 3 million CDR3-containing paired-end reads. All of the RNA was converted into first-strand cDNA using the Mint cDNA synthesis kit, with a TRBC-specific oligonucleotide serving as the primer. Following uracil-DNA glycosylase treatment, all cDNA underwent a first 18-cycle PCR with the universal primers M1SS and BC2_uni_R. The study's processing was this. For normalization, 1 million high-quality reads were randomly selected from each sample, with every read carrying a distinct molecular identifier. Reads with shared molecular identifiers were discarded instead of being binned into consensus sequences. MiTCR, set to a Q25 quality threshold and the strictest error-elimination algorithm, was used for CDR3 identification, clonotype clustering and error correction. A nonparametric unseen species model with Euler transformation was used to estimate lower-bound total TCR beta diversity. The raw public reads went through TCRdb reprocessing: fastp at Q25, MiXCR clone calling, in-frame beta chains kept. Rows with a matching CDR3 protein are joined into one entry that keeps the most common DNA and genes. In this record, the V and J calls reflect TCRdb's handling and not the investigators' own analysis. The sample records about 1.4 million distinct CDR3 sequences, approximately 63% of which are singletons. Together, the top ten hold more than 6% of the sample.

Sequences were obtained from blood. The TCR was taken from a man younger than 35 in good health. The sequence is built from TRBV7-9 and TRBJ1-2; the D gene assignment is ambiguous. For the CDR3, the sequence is CASSPPSTAGGYTF. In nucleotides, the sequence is TGTGCCAGCAGCCCTCCATCCACCGCGGGAGGCTACACCTTC.